This T cell receptor (beta chain) was sequenced during a study of cytomegalovirus exposure and HLA in healthy donors. Looked up from germline, CDR1 is GTSNPN and CDR2 is SVGIG (reference sequence). Trimming cost V 5 bases and J 2 bases; bases outside gene matches: 7. This CDR3 spans 15 amino acids. Some clones are missing from TCRdb's copy, which holds only in-frame ones; the method was immunoSEQ multiplex PCR. Of 150,000 to 160,000 clones listed, 86% were seen once; the top ten hold around 2.1%. The TCR sequence derives from a human donor in good health. The chain recombines TRBV30 with TRBJ2-1, with TRBD1 identical over 9 bases. What was sequenced was PBMCs. CDR3 sequence reads: CAWGRDRAPYNEQFF. The CDR3 nucleotides read TGTGCCTGGGGTCGGGACAGGGCACCCTACAATGAGCAGTTCTTC.